One and the same sample provided the 7 T cell receptor beta chains below, sequenced in a study of shared clonotypes between healthy human individuals. The table came from immunoSEQ multiplex PCR; TCRdb's copy has only in-frame clones and leaves some out. Here the sample spans 740,000 or so clones, roughly 73% being singletons. The sequenced sample was memory CD4+ T cells sorted from blood. Subset indicated: CD45RA-negative fraction. The receptors come from a woman in her thirties in good health.

This clone ranks as medium-sized. The rearrangement joins TRBV28 to TRBJ1-4, with TRBD1 matching over 8 bases. After removal of 4 bases from V and 6 bases from J, the junction contained 10 bases not matched to a gene. The CDR3 loop spans 16 amino acids. Germline V gene data show CDR1 as MDHEN and CDR2 as SYDVKM. As DNA, the CDR3 is TGTGCCAGCAGTTCCCCTAGGACAGGGAATCATGAAAAACTGTTTTTT. Protein product: CASSSPRTGNHEKLFF. Supplemented by reference TRBV28 and TRBJ1-4, the full variable domain reads DVKVTQSSRYLVKRTGEKVFLECVQDMDHENMFWYRQDPGLGLRLIYFSYDVKMKEKGDIPEGYSVSREKKERFSLILESASTNQTSMYLCASSSPRTGNHEKLFFGSGTQLSVL.

The V call is TRBV6-1, the J call TRBJ1-5; no definite D call. In germline, CDR1 is MNHNS, CDR2 SASEGT. The CDR3 covers 15 residues. V dropped 4 bases and J dropped 1 base, with 11 bases sitting between them. The CDR3 DNA follows: TGTGCCAGCAGTGCATCTACACTGAGCAATCAGCCCCAGCATTTT. Encoded protein: CASSASTLSNQPQHF.

The chain recombines TRBV28 with TRBJ2-5; 10 bases agree with TRBD1. The end of the DNA aligns better with TRBJ2-7, so the J call may be wrong. The CDR3 length is 14 residues. Germline V gene lookup returns CDR1 MDHEN and CDR2 SYDVKM. Here the CDR3 reads CASTGQGGLYEQYF. Here the CDR3 DNA reads TGTGCCAGCACCGGACAGGGGGGCCTGTACGAGCAGTACTTC.

This chain connects TRBV27 to TRBJ2-3; perhaps TRBD1 as D (5 bases). Trimming shortened V by 5 bases and J by 0 bases, and 9 bases separated the two germline ends. The CDR3 is made up of 14 amino acids. The germline CDR1 and CDR2 sequences are MNHEY and SMNVEV (reference sequence). CDR3 bases: TGTGCCAGCAGTCCAGGGCCTAGCACAGATACGCAGTATTTT. It is translated as CASSPGPSTDTQYF.

This clone appeared a single time. The J gene is TRBJ1-1, the V gene TRBV5-4; perhaps TRBD1 as D (6 bases). V was cut by 4 bases and J by 1 base, with 17 bases left in between. Per the germline V gene, CDR1 is SGHNT and CDR2 is YYREEE (reference sequence). The CDR3 is made up of 16 amino acids. The CDR3 is CASSLPGARTNTEAFF. The CDR3 DNA reads as TGTGCCAGCAGCCTGCCAGGGGCGAGGACGAACACTGAAGCTTTCTTT.

The chain couples TRBV7-6 to TRBJ2-3; D not certain. Between the trimmed V and J ends, which lost 8 bases and 4 bases, there was a span of 10 bases. This CDR3 contains 12 residues. CDR1 and CDR2 (germline): SGHVS, FNYEAQ. Here the CDR3 reads CASSQWSDTQYF. CDR3 nucleotides: TGTGCCAGCTCCCAGTGGTCAGATACGCAGTATTTT.

This clone was seen a handful of times. The V gene is TRBV29-1, the J gene TRBJ2-7; 8 bases are shared with TRBD1. V lost 7 bases to trimming and J lost 5 bases; unmatched junction nucleotides: 10. Per germline, CDR1 SQVTM and CDR2 ANQGSEA. CDR3 length: 13 residues. The CDR3 nucleotides are TGCAGCGCTTGGACAGGGCCCACTAACGAGCAGTACTTC. Translation gives CSAWTGPTNEQYF.